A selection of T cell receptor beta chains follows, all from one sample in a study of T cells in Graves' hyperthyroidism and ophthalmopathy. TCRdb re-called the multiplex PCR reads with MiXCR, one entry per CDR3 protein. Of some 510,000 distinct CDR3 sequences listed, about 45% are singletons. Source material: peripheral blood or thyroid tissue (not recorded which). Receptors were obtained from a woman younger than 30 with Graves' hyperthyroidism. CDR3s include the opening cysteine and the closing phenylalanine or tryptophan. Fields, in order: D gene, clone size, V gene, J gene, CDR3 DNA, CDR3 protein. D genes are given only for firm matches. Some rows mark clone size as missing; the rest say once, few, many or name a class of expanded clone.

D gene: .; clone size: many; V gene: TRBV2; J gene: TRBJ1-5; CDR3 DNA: TGTGCCTCCGGGAGTCAGCCCCAGCATTTT; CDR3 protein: CASGSQPQHF
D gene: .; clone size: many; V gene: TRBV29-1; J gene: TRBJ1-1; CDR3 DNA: TGCAGCGTCCGCATGGTGGGTGGGTCAGAAGCTTTCTTT; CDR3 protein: CSVRMVGGSEAFF
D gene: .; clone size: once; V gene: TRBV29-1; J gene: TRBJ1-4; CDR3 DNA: TGCAGCGTTGAATTCATACGGGGGGATGAAAAGCTGTTTTTT; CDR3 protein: CSVEFIRGDEKLFF
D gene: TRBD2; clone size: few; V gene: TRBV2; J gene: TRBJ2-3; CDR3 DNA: TGTGCCAGCAGTGGACTAGCCCAGCAGGATACGCAGTATTTT; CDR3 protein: CASSGLAQQDTQYF
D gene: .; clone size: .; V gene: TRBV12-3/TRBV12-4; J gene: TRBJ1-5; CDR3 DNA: TGTGCCAGCAGTGCCATGAATAGCAATCAGCCCCAGCATTTT; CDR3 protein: CASSAMNSNQPQHF
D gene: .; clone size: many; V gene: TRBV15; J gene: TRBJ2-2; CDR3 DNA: TGTGCCACCAGCAGAGCTCTCCTACGGACAATCCGGAACACCGGGGAGCTGTTTTTT; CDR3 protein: CATSRALLRTIRNTGELFF
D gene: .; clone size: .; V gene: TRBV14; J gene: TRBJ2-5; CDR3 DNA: TGTGCCAGCAGCGGTATGGTTCAAGAGACCCAGTACTTC; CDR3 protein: CASSGMVQETQYF
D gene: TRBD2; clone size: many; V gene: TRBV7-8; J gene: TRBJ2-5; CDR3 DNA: TGTGCCAGCAGCCCTAATAGCGGGAGACGAGAGACCCAGTACTTC; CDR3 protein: CASSPNSGRRETQYF
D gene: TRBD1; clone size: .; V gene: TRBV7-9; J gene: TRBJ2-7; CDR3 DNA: TGTGCCAGCAGATCCGGGACAGGGAGAAATCACGAGCAGTACTTC; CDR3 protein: CASRSGTGRNHEQYF
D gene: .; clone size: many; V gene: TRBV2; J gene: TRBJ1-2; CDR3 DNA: TGTGCCAGCAAAGGTTATGGCTACACCTTC; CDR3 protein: CASKGYGYTF
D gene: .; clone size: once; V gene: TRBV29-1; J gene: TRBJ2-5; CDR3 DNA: TGCAGCGTAATGAGTAGCGAACAGACCCAGTACTTC; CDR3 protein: CSVMSSEQTQYF
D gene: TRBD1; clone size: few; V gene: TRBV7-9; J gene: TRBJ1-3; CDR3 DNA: TGTGCCAGCAGCCGGACAGGGCGAGGAAACACCATATATTTT; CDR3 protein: CASSRTGRGNTIYF
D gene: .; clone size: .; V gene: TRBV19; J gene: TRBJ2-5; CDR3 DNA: TGTGCCAGTAAGGATAACCAGTACTTC; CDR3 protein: CASKDNQYF
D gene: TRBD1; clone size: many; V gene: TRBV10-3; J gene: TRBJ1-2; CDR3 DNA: TGTGCCATCAGGCAGGGGGCTGAGAGCTATGGCTACACCTTC; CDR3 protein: CAIRQGAESYGYTF
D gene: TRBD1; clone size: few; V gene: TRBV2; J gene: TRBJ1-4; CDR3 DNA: TGTGCCAGCAGTGAAATTTTGACAGGGGGTGAAAAACTGTTTTTT; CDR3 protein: CASSEILTGGEKLFF
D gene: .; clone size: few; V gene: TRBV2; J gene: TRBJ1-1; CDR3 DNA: TGTGCCAGCAGTAAAACGGGGGGGAGCCCTGAAGCTTTCTTT; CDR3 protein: CASSKTGGSPEAFF
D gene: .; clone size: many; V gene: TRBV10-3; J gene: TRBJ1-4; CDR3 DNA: TGTGCCATCAGTGACCAGGGGACAACTAATGAAAAACTGTTTTTT; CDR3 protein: CAISDQGTTNEKLFF
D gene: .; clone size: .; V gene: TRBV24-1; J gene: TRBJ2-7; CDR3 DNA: TGTGCCACCAGTGAGGCCGGGCGTATGCGAGCAGATACGCAGTACTTC; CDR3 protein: CATSEAGRMRADTQYF
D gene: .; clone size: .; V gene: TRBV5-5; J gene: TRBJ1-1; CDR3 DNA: TGCGCCAGCAGCCAAGAGATTCGAGGGACTGAAGCTTTCTTT; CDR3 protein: CASSQEIRGTEAFF
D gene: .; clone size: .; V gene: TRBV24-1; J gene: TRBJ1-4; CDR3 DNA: TGTGCCAGCAGTTTACGGTCTAGGAATGAAAAACTGTTTTTT; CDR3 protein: CASSLRSRNEKLFF
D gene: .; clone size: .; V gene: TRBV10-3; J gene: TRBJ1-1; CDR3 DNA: TGTGCCATCAGAAGTGCACGGCGGAAGGAAACTGAAGCTTTCTTT; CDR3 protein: CAIRSARRKETEAFF
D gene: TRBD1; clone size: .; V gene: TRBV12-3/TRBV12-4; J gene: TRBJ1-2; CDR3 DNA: TGTGCCAGCAGTTTTGACAGGGCCTGGCAGGACTACACCTTC; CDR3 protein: CASSFDRAWQDYTF
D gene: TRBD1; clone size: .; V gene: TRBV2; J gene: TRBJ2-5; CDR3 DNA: TGTGCCAGCACCAAGACAGGGAAATCGGAGACCCAGTACTTC; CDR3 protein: CASTKTGKSETQYF
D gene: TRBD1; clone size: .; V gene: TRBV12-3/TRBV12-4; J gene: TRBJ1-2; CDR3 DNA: TGTGCCAGCAGTTTACGCAGGGGGGATGGCTACACCTTC; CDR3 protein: CASSLRRGDGYTF
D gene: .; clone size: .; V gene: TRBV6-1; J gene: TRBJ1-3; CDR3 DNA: TGTGCCAGCAGTGGACGCCCAAACACCATATATTTT; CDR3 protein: CASSGRPNTIYF
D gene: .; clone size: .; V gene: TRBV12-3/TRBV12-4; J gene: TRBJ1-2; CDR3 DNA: TGTGCCAGCAGTTGGGTGATTGGGAGCCAATATGGCTACACCTTC; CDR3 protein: CASSWVIGSQYGYTF
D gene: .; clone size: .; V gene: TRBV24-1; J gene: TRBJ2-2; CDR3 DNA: TGTGCCACCAGTGAGCCGACAGGAACCGGGGAGCTGTTTTTT; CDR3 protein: CATSEPTGTGELFF
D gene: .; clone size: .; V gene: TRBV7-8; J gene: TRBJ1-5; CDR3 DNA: TGTGCCAGCAGCCAAAATGGGAGCTTGAATCAGCCCCAGCATTTT; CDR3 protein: CASSQNGSLNQPQHF
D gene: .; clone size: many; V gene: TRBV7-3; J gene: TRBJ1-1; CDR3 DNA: TGTGCCAGCAGCATCGGACACGGGGACACTGAAGCTTTCTTT; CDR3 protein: CASSIGHGDTEAFF
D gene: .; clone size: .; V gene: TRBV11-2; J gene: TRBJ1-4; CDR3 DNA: TGTGTCAGCAATTTGGCTAATAATGAAAAACTGTTTTTT; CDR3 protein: CVSNLANNEKLFF
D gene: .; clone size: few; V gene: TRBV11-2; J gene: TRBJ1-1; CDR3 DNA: TGTGCCAGCACCCCCCCTGGGTACACTGAAGCTTTCTTT; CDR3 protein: CASTPPGYTEAFF
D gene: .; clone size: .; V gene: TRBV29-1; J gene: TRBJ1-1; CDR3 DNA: TGCAGCGTCCAGGGGAGCACTGAAGCTTTCTTT; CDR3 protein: CSVQGSTEAFF
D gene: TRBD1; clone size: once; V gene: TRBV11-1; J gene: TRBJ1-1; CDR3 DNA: TGTGCCAGCAGCTGGGGGACAGGGCGCAAGCTGGACACTGAAGCTTTCTTT; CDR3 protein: CASSWGTGRKLDTEAFF
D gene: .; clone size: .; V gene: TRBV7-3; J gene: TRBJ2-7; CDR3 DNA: TGTGCCACCACAAGCAGGGCCCAGGCCTACGAGCAGTACTTC; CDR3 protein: CATTSRAQAYEQYF
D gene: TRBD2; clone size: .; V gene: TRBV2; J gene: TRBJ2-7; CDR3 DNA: TGTGCCAGCAGTTACTCACCAGGACTAGCGGGAGGGAGAGACCCCTACGAGCAGTACTTC; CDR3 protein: CASSYSPGLAGGRDPYEQYF
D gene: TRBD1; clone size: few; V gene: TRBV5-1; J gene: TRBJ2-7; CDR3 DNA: TGCGCCAGCAGATACGCAGGGGGCTCCTACGAGCAGTACTTC; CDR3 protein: CASRYAGGSYEQYF
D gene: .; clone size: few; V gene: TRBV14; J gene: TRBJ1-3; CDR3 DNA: TGTGCCAGCAGCCAAGAGTCGGGGGCGCAAGGAAACACCATATATTTT; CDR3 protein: CASSQESGAQGNTIYF
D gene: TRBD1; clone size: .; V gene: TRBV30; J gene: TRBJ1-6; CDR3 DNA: TGTGCCTGGCAAGAAACAGGGGCTTCACCCCTCCACTTT; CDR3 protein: CAWQETGASPLHF
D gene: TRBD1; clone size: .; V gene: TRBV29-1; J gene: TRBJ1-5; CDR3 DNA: TGCAGCGTGTTAGCTGGACAGGGGGGGCAGCCCCAGCATTTT; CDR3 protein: CSVLAGQGGQPQHF
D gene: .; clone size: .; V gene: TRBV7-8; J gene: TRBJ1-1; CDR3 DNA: TGTGCCAGCAGCGTCCAGGGAGCGAAAAGAAACACTGAAGCTTTCTTT; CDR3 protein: CASSVQGAKRNTEAFF
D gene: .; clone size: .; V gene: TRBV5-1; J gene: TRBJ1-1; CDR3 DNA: TGCGCCAGCAGCTTCCTAGGGGGTACCACTGAAGCTTTCTTT; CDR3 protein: CASSFLGGTTEAFF
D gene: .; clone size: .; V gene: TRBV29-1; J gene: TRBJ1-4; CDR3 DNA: TGCGGGGGCGGACAACCCAATGAAAAACTGTTTTTT; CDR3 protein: CGGGQPNEKLFF
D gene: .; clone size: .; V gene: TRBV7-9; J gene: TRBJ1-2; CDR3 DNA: TGTGCCAGCACCTCTCCGCGCCAGGGGATCGGCTATGGCTACACCTTC; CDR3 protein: CASTSPRQGIGYGYTF
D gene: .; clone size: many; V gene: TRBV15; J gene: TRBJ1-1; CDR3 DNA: TGTGCCACCAAACAAACAATTGAGACAACTGAAGCTTTCTTT; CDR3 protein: CATKQTIETTEAFF
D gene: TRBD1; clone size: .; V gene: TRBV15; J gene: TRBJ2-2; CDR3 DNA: TGTGCCACCAGCAGAGATCCAGGGGGCGGGGAGCTGTTTTTT; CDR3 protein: CATSRDPGGGELFF
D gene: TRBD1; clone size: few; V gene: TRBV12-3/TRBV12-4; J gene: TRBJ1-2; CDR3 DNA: TGTGCCAGCAGTTTCTCCAGGGGGAGGGGTGGCTACACCTTC; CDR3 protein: CASSFSRGRGGYTF